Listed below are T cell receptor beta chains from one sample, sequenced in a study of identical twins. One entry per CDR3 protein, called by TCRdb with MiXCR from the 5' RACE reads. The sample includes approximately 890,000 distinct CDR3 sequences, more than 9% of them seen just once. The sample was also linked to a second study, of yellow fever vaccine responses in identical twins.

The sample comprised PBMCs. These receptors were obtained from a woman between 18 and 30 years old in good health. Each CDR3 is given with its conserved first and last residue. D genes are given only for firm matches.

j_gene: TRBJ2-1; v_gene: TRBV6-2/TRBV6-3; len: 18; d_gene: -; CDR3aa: CASSYIAGAALIYNEQFF
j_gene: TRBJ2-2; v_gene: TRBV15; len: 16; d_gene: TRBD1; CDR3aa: CATSRDRGTGSQELFF
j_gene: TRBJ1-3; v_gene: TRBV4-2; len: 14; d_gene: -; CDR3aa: CAMGPGPLCYTIYF
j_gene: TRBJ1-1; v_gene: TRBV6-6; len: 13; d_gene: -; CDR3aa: CASYSGLNTEAFF
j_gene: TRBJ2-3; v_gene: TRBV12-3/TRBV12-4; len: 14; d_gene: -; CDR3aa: CASTLYGATDTQYF
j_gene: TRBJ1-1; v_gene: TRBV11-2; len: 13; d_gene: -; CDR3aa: CASSPVGTTEAFF
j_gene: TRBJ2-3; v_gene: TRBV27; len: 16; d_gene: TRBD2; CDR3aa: CASSSPSGLVTDTQYF
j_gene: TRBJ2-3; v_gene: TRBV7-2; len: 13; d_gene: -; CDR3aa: CASSLAHSDTQYF
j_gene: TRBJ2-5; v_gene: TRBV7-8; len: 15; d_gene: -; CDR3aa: CASSLEVLAWETQYF
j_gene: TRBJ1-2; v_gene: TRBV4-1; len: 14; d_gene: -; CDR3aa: CASSQEPGGNGYTF
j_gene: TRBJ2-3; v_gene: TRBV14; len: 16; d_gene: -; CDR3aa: CASSQTGFGETDTQYF
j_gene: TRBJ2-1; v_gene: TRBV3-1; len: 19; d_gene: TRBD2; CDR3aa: CASSQGPTSSGRAHNEQFF
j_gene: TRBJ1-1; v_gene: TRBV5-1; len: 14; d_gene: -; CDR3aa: CASSFRQGRTEAFF
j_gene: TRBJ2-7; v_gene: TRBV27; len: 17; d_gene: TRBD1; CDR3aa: CASSPTGQGAFSYEQYF
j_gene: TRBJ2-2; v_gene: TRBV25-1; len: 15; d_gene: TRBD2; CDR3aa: CASLGLAGNTGELFF
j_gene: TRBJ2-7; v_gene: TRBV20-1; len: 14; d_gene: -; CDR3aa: CSAKDRPSPNEQYF
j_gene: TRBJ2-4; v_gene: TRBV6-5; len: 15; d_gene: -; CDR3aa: CASSYSSQLKNIQYF
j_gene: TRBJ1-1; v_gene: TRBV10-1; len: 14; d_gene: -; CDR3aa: CASSEGQIWREAFF
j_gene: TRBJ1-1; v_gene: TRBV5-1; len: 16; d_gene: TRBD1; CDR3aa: CASSLGQGALGPEAFF
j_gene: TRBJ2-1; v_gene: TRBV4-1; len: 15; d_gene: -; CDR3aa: CASSQLSRADNEQFF
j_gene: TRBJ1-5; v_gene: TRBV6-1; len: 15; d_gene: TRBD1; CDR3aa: CASSVYGTGDQPQHF
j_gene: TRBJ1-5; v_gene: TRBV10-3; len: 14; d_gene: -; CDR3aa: CAISEGASNQPQHF
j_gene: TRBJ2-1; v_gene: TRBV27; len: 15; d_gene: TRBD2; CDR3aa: CASSESGGRDNEQFF
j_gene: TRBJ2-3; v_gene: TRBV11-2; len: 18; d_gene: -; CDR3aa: CASSITLQGPSSTDTQYF
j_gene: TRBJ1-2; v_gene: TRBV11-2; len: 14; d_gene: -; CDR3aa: CASSEGQTFYGYTF
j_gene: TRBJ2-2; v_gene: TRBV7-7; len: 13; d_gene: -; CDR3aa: CASSLAEYGELFF
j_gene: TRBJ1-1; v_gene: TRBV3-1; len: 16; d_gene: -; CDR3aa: CASSQGRRLMNTEAFF
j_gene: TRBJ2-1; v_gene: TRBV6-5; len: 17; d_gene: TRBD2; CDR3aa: CASSTLRGGSSYNEQFF
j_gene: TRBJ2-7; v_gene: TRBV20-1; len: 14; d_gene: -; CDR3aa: CSGAAVGVPYEQYF
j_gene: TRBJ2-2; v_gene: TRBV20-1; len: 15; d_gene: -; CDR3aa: CRVEIQIANTGELFF
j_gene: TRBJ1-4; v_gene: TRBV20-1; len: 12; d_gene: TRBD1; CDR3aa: CSAKGQGEKLFF
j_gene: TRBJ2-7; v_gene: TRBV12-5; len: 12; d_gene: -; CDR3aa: CASGPNTYEQYF
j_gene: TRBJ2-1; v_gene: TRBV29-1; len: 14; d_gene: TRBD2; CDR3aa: CSVERTSGINEQFF
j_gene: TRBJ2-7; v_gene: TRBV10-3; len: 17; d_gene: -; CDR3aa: CAISEMDGSMSSYEQYF
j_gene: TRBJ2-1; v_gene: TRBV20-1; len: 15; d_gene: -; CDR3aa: CSATKPEVTYNEQFF
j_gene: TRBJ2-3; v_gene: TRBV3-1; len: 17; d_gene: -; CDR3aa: CASSQDGSASGTDTQYF
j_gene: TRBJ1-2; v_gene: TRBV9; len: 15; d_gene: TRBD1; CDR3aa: CASSVWDRVNYGYTF
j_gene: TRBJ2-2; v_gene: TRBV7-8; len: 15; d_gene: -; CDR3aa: CASSMGYGDTGELFF
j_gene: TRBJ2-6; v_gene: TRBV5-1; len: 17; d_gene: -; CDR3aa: CASSPSRQNSGANVLTF
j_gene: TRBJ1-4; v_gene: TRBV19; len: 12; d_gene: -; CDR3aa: CASSKRNEKLFF
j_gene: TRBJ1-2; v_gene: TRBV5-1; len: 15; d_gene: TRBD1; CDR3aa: CASSLGGTGYSGYTF
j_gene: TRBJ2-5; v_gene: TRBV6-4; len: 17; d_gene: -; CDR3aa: CASPRVGAEITRETQYF